This T cell receptor beta chain was sequenced for a study of T-cell reconstitution after alpha-beta-depleted transplantation in children. General study points: Reported findings indicate that, about two months after transplant, alpha-beta T cells came from several hundred expanded clones, which were derived from non-depleted graft cells.

Preparation of the TCRbeta library used unique molecular identifiers. From the PCR reads, TCRdb called clonotypes with MiXCR, one entry per CDR3 protein. The sample lists under 250,000 distinct CDR3 sequences, roughly 25% occurring once. Only a few counts were recorded for this clonotype. What it binds is not known. The germline V and J ends were trimmed by 4 bases and 2 bases, with 15 bases remaining between them. The V gene's germline CDR1 is MNHEY and CDR2 SVGAGI. The CDR3 extends over 15 amino acids. Sequenced here: PBMCs, mostly from graft donor cells, sampled 360 days after TCRalphabeta/CD19-depleted stem cell transplant. The chain has TRBV6-5 and TRBJ2-7; D is possibly TRBD1 (5 bases). This TCR derives from a female patient aged 2-10 years who had a stem cell transplant for congenital amegakaryocytic thrombocytopenia, so the T cells may come from the graft donor. The CDR3 DNA is TGTGCCAGCAGTTCCCGGCGAGACAGACCCTACGAGCAGTACTTC. Protein: CASSSRRDRPYEQYF.